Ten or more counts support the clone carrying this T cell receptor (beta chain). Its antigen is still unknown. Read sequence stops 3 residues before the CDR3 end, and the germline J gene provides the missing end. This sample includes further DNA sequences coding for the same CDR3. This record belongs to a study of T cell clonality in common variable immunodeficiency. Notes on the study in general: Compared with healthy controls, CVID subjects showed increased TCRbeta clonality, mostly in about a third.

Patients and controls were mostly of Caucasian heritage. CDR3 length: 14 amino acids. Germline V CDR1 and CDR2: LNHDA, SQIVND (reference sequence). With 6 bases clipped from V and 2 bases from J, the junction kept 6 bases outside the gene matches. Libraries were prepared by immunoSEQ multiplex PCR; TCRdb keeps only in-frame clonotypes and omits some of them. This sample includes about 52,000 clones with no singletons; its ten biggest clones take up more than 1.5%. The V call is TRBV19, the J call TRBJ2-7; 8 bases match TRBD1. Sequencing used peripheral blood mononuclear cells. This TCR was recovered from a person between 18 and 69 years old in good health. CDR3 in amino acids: CASSPGTGPYEQYF. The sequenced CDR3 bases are TGTGCCAGTAGCCCCGGGACAGGTCCCTACGAG.